The source of this TCR beta chain is a study of shared T cell receptors in the human thymus. Sequencing was performed with immunoSEQ multiplex PCR; in TCRdb, only in-frame clones are kept and a portion is missing. The sample holds hundreds of thousands of clones, 70% to 90% seen once. From germline, CDR1 is SGHTA and CDR2 FQGNSA. Germline trimming cut 0 bases from V and 3 bases from J; bases unmatched to any gene: 5. CDR3 length equals 17 residues. These data also featured in a second study, about human thymus T cells. That investigation notes: Corrective surgery for congenital heart defects was being performed on the healthy Finnish infants who served as donors. In corrective heart surgery, resections were taken, and these provided the thymus tissue. Thymic and blood repertoires seemed to favor certain V and J genes. Thymic repertoires from unrelated individuals overlapped highly, related research reported.

V gene TRBV7-2 combines with J gene TRBJ2-5, with TRBD2 matching 12 bases. Sequenced: thymocytes. This sequence was found in a boy younger than two with a congenital heart defect. The CDR3 DNA is TGTGCCAGCAGCTTAGCCCCCGGACTAGCGGGAAAAGAGACCCAGTACTTC. It is translated as CASSLAPGLAGKETQYF.